This T cell receptor (beta chain) was captured by sequencing in a study of blood T cell repertoires in COVID-19. The assay was immunoSEQ multiplex PCR, and TCRdb's table has in-frame clones only and misses some. The table records a few hundred thousand clones, about nine tenths of them present only once. The CDR3 spans 15 residues. CDR1 is KGHSY and CDR2 is FQNENV in the germline V gene. V was clipped by 0 bases and J by 7 bases, with 15 bases between them. This chain joins TRBV16 and TRBJ1-2; D might be TRBD1 (6 bases). Sequenced material: PBMCs or T cells enriched from blood (not recorded which). The clonotype was recovered from a man aged 30 to 45 who had recovered from COVID-19. The CDR3 region is CASSQSGRGGPGYTF. CDR3 nucleotides: TGTGCCAGCAGCCAATCGGGCAGGGGTGGTCCTGGCTACACCTTC.